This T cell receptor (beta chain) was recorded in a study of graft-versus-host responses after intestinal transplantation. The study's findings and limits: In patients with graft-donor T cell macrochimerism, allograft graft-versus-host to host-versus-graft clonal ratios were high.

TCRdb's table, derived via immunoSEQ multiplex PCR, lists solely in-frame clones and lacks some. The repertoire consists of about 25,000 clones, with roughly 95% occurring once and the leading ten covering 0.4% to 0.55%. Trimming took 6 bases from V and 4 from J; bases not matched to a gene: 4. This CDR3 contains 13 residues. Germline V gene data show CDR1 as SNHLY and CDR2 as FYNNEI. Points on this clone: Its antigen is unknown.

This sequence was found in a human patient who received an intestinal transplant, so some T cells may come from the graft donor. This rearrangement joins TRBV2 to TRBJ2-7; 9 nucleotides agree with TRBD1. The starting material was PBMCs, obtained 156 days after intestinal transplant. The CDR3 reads CASRGTGTYEQYF. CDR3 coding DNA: TGTGCCAGCAGGGGGACAGGGACTTACGAGCAGTACTTC.